Shown below are 6 T cell receptor beta chains from a single sample sequenced in a study of cytomegalovirus exposure and HLA in healthy donors. Primers included in the PCR were 60 Vbeta and 13 Jbeta primers. TCRdb keeps only in-frame clones here, not all; method: immunoSEQ multiplex PCR. The sample has around 180,000 clones; about four fifths are singletons. Input material: PBMCs. The receptors come from a man aged 18 to 30 in good health and CMV-seronegative.

In regard to this clone: Other nucleotide sequences from this sample produce the same CDR3. The gene calls are TRBV6-1 and TRBJ2-5; 9 nucleotides match TRBD1. Trimming removed 3 bases from V and 5 bases from J; junction bases left unmatched: 4. Per germline, CDR1 MNHNS and CDR2 SASEGT. CDR3 length: 14 amino acids. CDR3 DNA: TGTGCCAGCAGTGAGGTGACAGGGGGGGAGACCCAGTACTTC. This encodes CASSEVTGGETQYF.

This chain joins TRBV7-8 and TRBJ2-5; the D is unclear. CDR1 is SGHVS and CDR2 is FQNEAQ in the germline V gene. The CDR3 spans 14 residues. Trimming stripped 4 bases from V and 5 bases from J, with 14 bases between. CDR3 nucleotide sequence: TGTGCCAGCAGCTCCAGCCGGGTTGGGGAGACCCAGTACTTC. Translating gives CASSSSRVGETQYF.

This chain joins TRBV19 and TRBJ2-5; possibly TRBD2 for D (5 bases). This CDR3 has 14 amino acids. Germline CDR1 and CDR2: LNHDA and SQIVND (reference sequence). Between the trimmed V and J ends, which lost 7 bases and 5 bases, there was a span of 17 bases. CDR3 loop: CASTGRRGRETQYF. The CDR3 nucleotides read TGTGCCAGTACGGGGAGACGCGGACGGGAGACCCAGTACTTC.

This rearrangement joins TRBV6-1 to TRBJ2-7; 7 bases are shared with TRBD1. CDR1 and CDR2 (germline): MNHNS, SASEGT. The length of the CDR3 is 15 residues. V lost 6 bases and J lost 5; bases outside the gene matches: 13. CDR3 nucleotides: TGTGCCAGCAGACCCACTCGACAGGGTTGGAACGAGCAGTACTTC. The encoded protein is CASRPTRQGWNEQYF.

V and J are TRBV27 and TRBJ2-1, with 11 bases identical to TRBD2. Germline V gives CDR1 MNHEY, CDR2 SMNVEV (reference sequence). The CDR3 is 16 amino acids. The V and J ends lost 3 bases and 9 bases, in that order; junction bases with no gene match: 10. The CDR3 spells CASSFLAGGPLGEQFF. CDR3 bases: TGTGCCAGCAGTTTCTTAGCGGGAGGGCCGCTGGGTGAGCAGTTCTTC.

The sample holds one count of this clone. The chain's CDR3 is CASTSNRASYEQYF. The CDR3 region has the DNA TGTGCCAGCACCAGTAACAGGGCGTCCTACGAGCAGTACTTC. The chain combines TRBV7-2 with TRBJ2-7, with D perhaps TRBD1 (6 bases). The V end was cut by 7 bases, the J end by 1 base, with 14 bases between. This CDR3 comprises 14 residues. Germline V lookup: CDR1 SGHTA, CDR2 FQGNSA.